This TCR beta chain was documented in a study of blood T cell repertoires in COVID-19 (dated by TCRdb to the early 2020s). General notes on the study: Collaborator samples came from the United States, Italy and Spain and covered acute and convalescent phases of COVID-19. Samples came from the ongoing ImmuneRACE study (first 160 participants) plus 1,254 subjects from 6 global collaborators. The material from the prospective study consisted of cDNA or gDNA derived from T cells, B-cell-depleted T cells, or PBMCs. The repertoires were released in a freely available public database meant as a resource for research on the immune response to SARS-CoV-2. Subjects who had been exposed to COVID-19, were actively infected with it, or had recovered from it provided the deeply sampled blood TCRbeta repertoires that made up the dataset. Where available, HLA class I and class II types were taken from metadata supplied by the sample provider and were not determined by assay-based typing. Sample metadata almost always included a de-identified subject ID, COVID-19 status, age in years and sex.

At one collaborating source in Seattle, patients were enrolled during active infection and were followed longitudinally through the course of disease. Collaborating institutions collected whole blood in K2EDTA tubes following their own protocols. Collaborator samples were shipped for TCRbeta analysis as frozen whole blood, isolated PBMCs, or DNA extracted from either sample type. The full study reports these points: The amount of clinical and demographic metadata varied by source and participant and was provided uncurated.

The immunoSEQ Assay, a bias-controlled multiplex PCR, was used to amplify TCRbeta CDR3 regions from genomic DNA. Processing in the source paper ran as follows. The number of nucleated cells in each sample was estimated by amplification of reference gene primers within the assay. To quantify the absolute abundance of each unique TCRbeta CDR3 rearrangement, sequence reads were collapsed and filtered. For each sample, productive Simpson clonality was calculated by taking the square root of Simpson's diversity index across productive rearrangements. TCRdb carries this immuneACCESS record with in-frame sequences only. Its versions omit some clonotypes, under half of them owing to an unresolved V gene in the studies checked, with the rest unexplained. The DNA was the basis for D and trimming; V, J and clone size are from that table. This sample comprises about 140,000 clones, around 90% of them detected only once. 2.5% to 3% of the sample belongs to the ten largest clones.

Measured from the cysteine to the phenylalanine, the CDR3 is 17 residues long. The DNA shown is the 51-base CDR3, in frame from base 1. The germline V gene specifies SNHLY as CDR1 and FYNNEI as CDR2. Trimmed from V: 5 bases; trimmed from J: 1 base; junction bases lacking a gene match: 11. Of note for this clone: The specificity of this receptor is unknown. There are no base qualities to consult, and no much larger clone falls within one base.

This TCR was sampled from a human donor with COVID-19, enrolled during active disease. The donor label of this sample is uncertain. The sequenced material came from peripheral blood. This sequence uses TRBV2 and TRBJ2-3, with TRBD2 identical over 8 junction bases. The nucleotide sequence reads TGTGCCAGCAGTAGGGAGGTTACGGGGGGGCGCACAGATACGCAGTATTTT. This is translated as CASSREVTGGRTDTQYF.